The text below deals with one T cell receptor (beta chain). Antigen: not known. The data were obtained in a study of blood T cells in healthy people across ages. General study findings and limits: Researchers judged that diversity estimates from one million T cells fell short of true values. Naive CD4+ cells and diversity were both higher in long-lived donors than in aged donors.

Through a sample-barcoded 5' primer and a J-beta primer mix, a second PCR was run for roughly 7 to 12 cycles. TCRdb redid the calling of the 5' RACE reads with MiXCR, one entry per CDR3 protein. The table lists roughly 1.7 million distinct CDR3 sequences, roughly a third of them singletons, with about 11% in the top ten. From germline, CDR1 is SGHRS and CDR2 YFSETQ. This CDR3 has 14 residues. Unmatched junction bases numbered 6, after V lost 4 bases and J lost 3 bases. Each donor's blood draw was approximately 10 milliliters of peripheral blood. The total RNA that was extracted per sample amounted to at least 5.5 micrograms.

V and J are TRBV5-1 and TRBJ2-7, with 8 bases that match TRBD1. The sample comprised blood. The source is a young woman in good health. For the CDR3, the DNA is TGCGCCAGCAGCGGTCAGGGGGCGGGCTACGAGCAGTACTTC. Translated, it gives CASSGQGAGYEQYF.